Listed below are T cell receptor beta chains from one sample, sequenced in a study of T cell repertoires in cytomegalovirus infection. These receptors' targets are unknown. Each CDR3 protein is one row after TCRdb ran MiXCR on the reads. The sample shows about 830,000 distinct CDR3 sequences, roughly 33% of them seen only once. Sequenced here: cultured CD8+ T cells from PBMCs, sampled from culture after CMV antigen stimulation. The receptors derive from a human donor in good health (CMV status not recorded). Some clones in this sample may be carry-over from other donors' samples. Each CDR3 is given with its conserved first and last residue. D genes are given only for firm matches. Not all rows give a size; the values are once, few, many and, for expanded clones, a class.

J gene | V gene | D gene | clone size | CDR3 protein | CDR3 DNA
TRBJ1-5 | TRBV12-5 | TRBD1 | few | CASGWGTGKAQPQHF | TGTGCTAGTGGTTGGGGGACAGGGAAGGCTCAGCCCCAGCATTTT
TRBJ2-5 | TRBV7-9 | TRBD2 | few | CASSTLAGAETQYF | TGTGCCAGCAGCACACTAGCGGGGGCGGAGACCCAGTACTTC
TRBJ2-1 | TRBV7-8 | - | many | CASSLEGDEQFF | TGTGCCAGCAGCTTAGAAGGGGATGAGCAGTTCTTC
TRBJ1-3 | TRBV20-1 | - | - | CSARVLGGNTIYF | TGCAGTGCTAGGGTCCTAGGCGGAAACACCATATATTTT
TRBJ2-7 | TRBV12-3/TRBV12-4 | TRBD2 | - | CASSLAGSSGASYKQYF | TGTGCCAGCAGTTTAGCTGGATCTAGCGGGGCCAGCTACAAGCAGTACTTC
TRBJ1-1 | TRBV4-1 | TRBD1 | few | CASSLASAGGSLNTEAFF | TGCGCCAGCAGCCTCGCGTCCGCAGGGGGCTCTCTGAACACTGAAGCTTTCTTT
TRBJ2-3 | TRBV12-3/TRBV12-4 | - | - | CASSGEITDTQYF | TGTGCCAGCAGTGGGGAGATCACAGATACGCAGTATTTT
TRBJ2-7 | TRBV9 | - | - | CASSVGSGLDEQYF | TGTGCCAGCAGCGTAGGATCAGGGCTTGACGAGCAGTACTTC
TRBJ2-3 | TRBV12-5 | TRBD2 | many | CASGSTSGGDTDTQYF | TGTGCTAGTGGTTCCACTAGCGGGGGGGACACAGATACGCAGTATTTT
TRBJ2-2 | TRBV7-2 | TRBD1 | - | CAGSTNRGNTGELFF | TGTGCCGGCAGCACCAACAGGGGAAACACCGGGGAGCTGTTTTTT
TRBJ2-7 | TRBV15 | TRBD1 | many | CATSLDRGEYEQYF | TGTGCCACCAGCTTGGACAGGGGAGAATACGAGCAGTACTTC
TRBJ1-1 | TRBV7-9 | TRBD1 | - | CASRKQGAGTEAFF | TGTGCCAGCAGGAAACAGGGGGCGGGCACTGAAGCTTTCTTT
TRBJ2-3 | TRBV9 | - | few | CASSGDSYTQYF | TGTGCCAGCAGCGGCGACTCTTATACGCAGTATTTT
TRBJ2-2 | TRBV7-2 | - | many | CASSLGHTGELFF | TGTGCCAGCAGCCTAGGACATACCGGGGAGCTGTTTTTT
TRBJ2-5 | TRBV7-2 | - | many | CASSLQGIQETQYF | TGTGCCAGCAGCTTACAAGGGATCCAAGAGACCCAGTACTTC
TRBJ1-5 | TRBV6-8 | TRBD1 | few | CASSPGTGDYQPQHF | TGTGCCAGCAGTCCCGGGACAGGGGACTATCAGCCCCAGCATTTT
TRBJ2-1 | TRBV5-6 | - | - | CASSPEEGPYNEQFF | TGTGCCAGCAGCCCCGAGGAGGGACCCTACAATGAGCAGTTCTTC
TRBJ1-1 | TRBV4-1 | - | - | CASSQFPSGGATEAFF | TGCGCCAGCAGCCAATTTCCCTCCGGGGGGGCCACTGAAGCTTTCTTT
TRBJ2-5 | TRBV27 | TRBD1 | - | CASSSPTGEQETQYF | TGTGCCAGCAGTTCCCCGACAGGGGAACAAGAGACCCAGTACTTC
TRBJ2-5 | TRBV7-6 | TRBD1 | few | CASSRWTGLETQYF | TGTGCCAGCAGCCGGTGGACAGGGCTAGAGACCCAGTACTTC
TRBJ2-7 | TRBV19 | TRBD1 | - | CASSIARLTRDSPYEQYF | TGTGCCAGTAGTATAGCCAGACTTACTCGGGACAGCCCCTACGAGCAGTACTTC
TRBJ1-1 | TRBV13 | - | - | CASSLERYTEAFF | TGTGCCAGCAGCTTAGAACGGTACACTGAAGCTTTCTTT
TRBJ2-2 | TRBV12-5 | - | - | CASGFTHQGGSTGELFF | TGTGCTAGTGGTTTCACACACCAGGGGGGTAGCACCGGGGAGCTGTTTTTT
TRBJ2-7 | TRBV3-1 | - | - | CASSQMGSMFYEQYF | TGTGCCAGCAGCCAAATGGGGAGTATGTTCTACGAGCAGTACTTC
TRBJ2-1 | TRBV5-6 | - | few | CASSDRSSYNEQFF | TGTGCCAGCAGTGACAGGAGCTCCTACAATGAGCAGTTCTTC
TRBJ2-3 | TRBV27 | TRBD2 | - | CASGLAGTDTQYF | TGTGCCAGTGGTCTAGCGGGCACAGATACGCAGTATTTT
TRBJ1-5 | TRBV12-3/TRBV12-4 | - | - | CASSGGPINQPQHF | TGTGCCAGCAGTGGGGGACCGATCAATCAGCCCCAGCATTTT
TRBJ2-5 | TRBV6-5 | TRBD1 | many | CASSYLGLTVRGKQETQYF | TGTGCCAGCAGTTACCTAGGTCTAACAGTCAGGGGGAAGCAAGAGACCCAGTACTTC
TRBJ2-2 | TRBV7-6 | - | - | CASSLGPLTARGTGELFF | TGTGCCAGCAGCCTTGGTCCGCTGACAGCACGGGGCACCGGGGAGCTGTTTTTT
TRBJ1-1 | TRBV6-5 | - | - | CASSYSGSKGKFWTEAFF | TGTGCCAGCAGTTACTCCGGCTCGAAGGGCAAATTCTGGACTGAAGCTTTCTTT
TRBJ1-2 | TRBV11-3 | TRBD1 | few | CASSDDRDAYGYTF | TGTGCCAGCAGCGACGACAGGGACGCATATGGCTACACCTTC
TRBJ1-1 | TRBV6-2/TRBV6-3 | - | - | CASSYGLAEAFF | TGTGCCAGCAGTTATGGTCTGGCTGAAGCTTTCTTT
TRBJ2-3 | TRBV27 | - | - | CASSLFPSTDTQYF | TGTGCCAGCAGTTTATTCCCAAGCACAGATACGCAGTATTTT
TRBJ2-7 | TRBV5-4 | - | - | CASSPRTGLTYEQYF | TGTGCCAGCAGCCCAAGGACGGGATTAACCTACGAGCAGTACTTC
TRBJ1-2 | TRBV4-1 | - | few | CASSQHQQSGVGYTF | TGCGCCAGCAGCCAACATCAACAGTCGGGCGTTGGCTACACCTTC
TRBJ1-1 | TRBV6-1 | - | - | CASSRVDSWNTEAFF | TGTGCCAGTTCCAGGGTAGACAGCTGGAACACTGAAGCTTTCTTT
TRBJ2-1 | TRBV27 | - | - | CASSLRDPYNEQFF | TGTGCCAGCAGTCTCCGGGACCCCTACAATGAGCAGTTCTTC
TRBJ2-1 | TRBV6-6 | - | few | CASSLAPPARRELWIYNEQFF | TGTGCCAGCTCCCTCGCCCCACCAGCAAGGAGGGAGTTGTGGATATACAATGAGCAGTTCTTC
TRBJ1-2 | TRBV12-3/TRBV12-4 | TRBD1 | many | CASLGQGASNYGYTF | TGTGCCAGCTTGGGACAGGGGGCGTCTAACTATGGCTACACCTTC
TRBJ2-2 | TRBV9 | - | many | CASSAQGSGPPGELFF | TGTGCCAGCAGCGCCCAGGGGAGCGGGCCTCCCGGGGAGCTGTTTTTT
TRBJ2-1 | TRBV7-9 | TRBD2 | many | CASNPGLAGGSSYNEQFF | TGTGCCAGCAACCCGGGACTAGCGGGGGGGAGCTCCTACAATGAGCAGTTCTTC
TRBJ1-1 | TRBV6-1 | - | - | CASSEVPRGNTEAFF | TGTGCCAGCAGTGAAGTCCCGAGGGGGAACACTGAAGCTTTCTTT
TRBJ1-4 | TRBV7-9 | - | - | CASSFDPTSPGPNEKLFF | TGTGCCAGCAGCTTTGACCCTACCTCACCCGGTCCTAATGAAAAACTGTTTTTT
TRBJ2-2 | TRBV20-1 | - | many | CSAYPNANTGELFF | TGCAGTGCTTACCCCAATGCGAACACCGGGGAGCTGTTTTTT
TRBJ2-4 | TRBV14 | - | many | CASSQGGDKLKNIQYF | TGTGCCAGCAGCCAAGGAGGGGATAAGCTAAAAAACATTCAGTACTTC
TRBJ2-2 | TRBV25-1 | TRBD1 | few | CASSKTLIRDRGFTGELFF | TGTGCCAGCAGTAAAACTCTTATCCGGGACAGAGGATTCACCGGGGAGCTGTTTTTT
TRBJ1-6 | TRBV2 | TRBD1 | - | CASSDGTGYSPLHF | TGTGCCAGCAGTGATGGGACAGGGTATTCACCCCTCCACTTT
TRBJ1-5 | TRBV7-2 | - | many | CASSHKTGDYSNQPQHF | TGTGCCAGCAGCCATAAGACTGGGGACTATAGCAATCAGCCCCAGCATTTT
TRBJ1-1 | TRBV4-3 | - | - | CASSQMPIRAVNTEAFF | TGCGCCAGCAGCCAAATGCCAATCAGGGCTGTGAACACTGAAGCTTTCTTT
TRBJ2-7 | TRBV7-6 | TRBD1 | few | CASSRGQGGYEQYF | TGTGCCAGCAGCCGAGGACAGGGTGGCTACGAGCAGTACTTC
TRBJ1-1 | TRBV7-6 | - | many | CASSHEGGPQNTEAFF | TGTGCCAGCAGCCACGAGGGGGGACCTCAAAACACTGAAGCTTTCTTT
TRBJ1-4 | TRBV14 | TRBD1 | - | CASSHRDRGYEKLFF | TGTGCCAGCAGCCACCGGGACAGGGGCTATGAAAAACTGTTTTTT
TRBJ1-2 | TRBV9 | - | - | CASSVANRGVAVYGYTF | TGTGCCAGCAGCGTAGCGAATAGAGGAGTTGCGGTCTATGGCTACACCTTC
TRBJ2-3 | TRBV20-1 | - | - | CSASSGVSSTDTQYF | TGCAGTGCTAGCAGTGGGGTCTCTAGCACAGATACGCAGTATTTT
TRBJ2-5 | TRBV27 | - | - | CASSPMRAGQETQYF | TGTGCCAGCAGTCCCATGAGGGCAGGGCAAGAGACCCAGTACTTC
TRBJ1-2 | TRBV9 | - | - | CASTFDAGGDGYTF | TGTGCCAGCACCTTTGATGCGGGGGGAGATGGCTACACCTTC
TRBJ2-6 | TRBV4-1 | TRBD1 | few | CASSRPDRDELWGIGPLTF | TGCGCCAGCAGCCGCCCGGACAGGGATGAACTCTGGGGCATTGGACCCCTGACTTTC
TRBJ2-7 | TRBV15 | - | - | CATSRENLGYQQYF | TGTGCCACCAGCAGAGAAAACCTGGGTTACCAGCAGTACTTC